This T cell receptor beta chain was observed in a study of T cells in Graves' hyperthyroidism and ophthalmopathy. Study overall: Peripheral blood sampling occurred at initial diagnosis, before any treatment.

This clonotype was counted at least ten times. From RNA transcripts, TCR beta CDR3 regions were amplified. The primer set for the first-round RT-PCR of the TCR CDR3 was HTBI. TCRdb re-called the multiplex PCR reads with MiXCR, one entry per CDR3 protein. The table shows approximately 690,000 distinct CDR3 sequences, with 13% to 15% occurring only once. J gave up 2 bases and V 5 bases, and 9 bases lay outside the gene matches. Germline loops: CDR1 MDHEN, CDR2 SYDVKM. This CDR3 has 16 residues. Sequenced material: blood. The chain uses TRBV28 and TRBJ1-5; 7 positions agree with TRBD1. This clonotype originated in a woman in her 50s with Graves' ophthalmopathy. Written as DNA, the CDR3 is TGTGCCAGCAGTCCTCGACAGGGCCCGGGCAATCAGCCCCAGCATTTT. Amino acid sequence: CASSPRQGPGNQPQHF.